Included here is one TCR beta chain sequence, with context. V lost 4 bases, J lost 5 bases, and 18 bases lay in between. The CDR3 spans 15 residues. Germline assignment: CDR1 SGHDT and CDR2 YYEEEE. TCRdb itself ran the PCR reads through MiXCR, one entry per CDR3 protein. The sample lists tens of thousands of distinct CDR3 sequences; 18% were seen once. The data are from a study of molecular identifiers for immune sequencing clone quantification. The sequencing sample was made of naive CD8+ T cells from blood, with Jurkat cell RNA spiked in. The subset denotes: FACS-sorted CD8+CD4-CCR7+CD45RA+ naive T cells. The clonotype comes from a human donor in good health. Some libraries in this study had Jurkat cell RNA spiked in. This chain joins TRBV5-6 and TRBJ2-5; TRBD1 might be the D (6 bases). The CDR3 nucleotides read TGTGCCAGCAGCCGAAGGACAGTGAGTGTGGAGACCCAGTACTTC. Translating gives CASSRRTVSVETQYF.